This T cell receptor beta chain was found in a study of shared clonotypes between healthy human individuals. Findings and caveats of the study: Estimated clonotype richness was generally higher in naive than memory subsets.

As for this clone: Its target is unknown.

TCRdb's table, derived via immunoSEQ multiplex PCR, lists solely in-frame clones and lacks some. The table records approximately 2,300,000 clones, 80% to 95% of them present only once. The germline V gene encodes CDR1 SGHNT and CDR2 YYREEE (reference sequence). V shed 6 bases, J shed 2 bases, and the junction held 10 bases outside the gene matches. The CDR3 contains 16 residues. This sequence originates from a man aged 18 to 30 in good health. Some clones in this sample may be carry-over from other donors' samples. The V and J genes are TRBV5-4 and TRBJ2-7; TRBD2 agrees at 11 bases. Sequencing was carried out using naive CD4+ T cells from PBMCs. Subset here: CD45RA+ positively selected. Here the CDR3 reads CASMETSGTITYEQYF. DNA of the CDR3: TGTGCCAGCATGGAGACTAGCGGGACCATCACCTACGAGCAGTACTTC.